Sequencing of this TCR beta chain was carried out in a study of T cells in Graves' hyperthyroidism and ophthalmopathy. Study-wide findings and caveats: Also found in blood were most expanded thyroid clonotypes above 0.001.

Exclusion followed for patients with uncontrolled infection, other autoimmune disease, pregnancy or lactation. Amplified TCR beta CDR3 regions derived from RNA transcripts. During a first-round RT-PCR of the TCR CDR3, the HTBI primer set was used. MiXCR was run by TCRdb on the multiplex PCR reads, yielding one entry per CDR3 protein. Here the sample spans around 540,000 distinct CDR3 sequences, about 45% being singletons. Germline V gene data show CDR1 as SGHRS and CDR2 as YFSETQ. V was shortened by 0 bases and J by 7 bases, with 16 bases between the two germline ends. The CDR3 totals 15 residues. As to this clonotype: What it recognizes is unknown.

This sequence joins TRBV5-1 and TRBJ1-1; the D gene is possibly TRBD1 (5 bases). The sequencing sample was made of peripheral blood or thyroid tissue (not recorded which). This TCR came from a woman aged 18-35 years with Graves' hyperthyroidism. CDR3 sequence reads: CASSLASGVDGEAFF. The CDR3 bases are TGCGCCAGCAGCTTGGCCTCGGGGGTCGACGGTGAAGCTTTCTTT. Full variable domain (outside the CDR3, taken from reference TRBV5-1 and TRBJ1-1): KAGVTQTPRYLIKTRGQQVTLSCSPISGHRSVSWYQQTPGQGLQFLFEYFSETQRNKGNFPGRFSGRQFSNSRSEMNVSTLELGDSALYLCASSLASGVDGEAFFGQGTRLTVV.